This T cell receptor (beta chain) was retrieved from a study of blood T cell repertoires in COVID-19. For the study at large: The origin of the acute and convalescent COVID-19 samples was the United States, Italy and Spain. PBMCs, B-cell-depleted T cells, or T cells were the source of the cDNA or gDNA that made up the material.

As handled by the study authors: Reference gene primers were amplified, and this amplification served to estimate nucleated cell counts. TCRdb keeps only in-frame clones here, not all; method: immunoSEQ multiplex PCR. V and J calls and clone size are copied from that table; D and trimming were computed from the DNA. This sample has fewer than 180,000 clones, with just over 85% found just once. The CDR3 loop spans 17 amino acids. The germline CDR1 and CDR2 sequences are MNHEY and SVGEGT. The V and J ends lost 2 bases and 7 bases respectively, with 20 bases between them. This clone has only one observation.

Source material: peripheral blood. The TCR comes from a man between 65 and 85 years old with acute or convalescent COVID-19. The rearrangement links TRBV6-2 or TRBV6-3 to TRBJ1-4; the D gene is possibly TRBD1 (6 bases). The CDR3 sequence is CASSYGEDRWYGEKLFF. The CDR3 region has the DNA TGTGCCAGCAGTTACGGGGAAGACAGGTGGTACGGTGAAAAACTGTTTTTT.